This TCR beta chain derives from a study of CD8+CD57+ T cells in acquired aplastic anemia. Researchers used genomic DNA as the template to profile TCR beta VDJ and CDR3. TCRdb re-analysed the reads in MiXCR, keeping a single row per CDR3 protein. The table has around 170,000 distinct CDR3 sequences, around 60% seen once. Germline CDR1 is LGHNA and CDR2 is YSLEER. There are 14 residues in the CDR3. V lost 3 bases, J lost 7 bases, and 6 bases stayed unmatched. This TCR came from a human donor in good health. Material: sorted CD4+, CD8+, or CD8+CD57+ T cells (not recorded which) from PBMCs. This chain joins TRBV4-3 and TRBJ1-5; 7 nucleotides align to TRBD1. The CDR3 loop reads CASSQGTGDQPQHF. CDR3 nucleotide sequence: TGCGCCAGCAGCCAGGGAACAGGGGACCAGCCCCAGCATTTT.